The source of this T cell receptor (beta chain) is a study of T-cell reconstitution after alpha-beta-depleted transplantation in children. The germline V gene encodes CDR1 MNHNS and CDR2 SASEGT. CDR3 length equals 13 residues. Trimming shortened V by 6 bases and J by 1 base, and 9 bases separated the two germline ends. This clonotype has more than one count but fewer than ten. The TCRbeta library was prepared with unique molecular identifiers. One entry per CDR3 protein results from TCRdb running MiXCR on the PCR reads. Among hundreds of thousands of distinct CDR3 sequences listed, approximately 30% were seen once.

The TCR comes from a human donor who donated a stem cell graft to a child with aplastic anemia. This chain connects TRBV6-1 to TRBJ1-1; no clear D gene. Sequencing used PBMCs from the stem cell graft donor, obtained from the stem cell graft. CDR3 sequence (DNA): TGTGCCAGCAGCGTTCGGGGGAACACTGAAGCTTTCTTT. Translated: CASSVRGNTEAFF.